The subject of this entry is one TCR beta chain. This CDR3 comprises 13 residues. Germline values: CDR1 GTSNPN, CDR2 SVGIG (reference sequence). The trim removed 6 bases at V and 5 bases at J, leaving 7 bases unmatched. This sample was taken from a study of PD-1 blockade in classical Hodgkin lymphoma. TCRdb keeps only in-frame clones here, not all; method: immunoSEQ multiplex PCR. The sample shows about 46,000 clones, around three quarters of them seen only once. Each patient experienced a relapse that followed autologous stem cell transplantation, and brentuximab vedotin exposure varied. This specimen was peripheral blood mononuclear cells (PBMCs), taken before the second cycle of nivolumab. This TCR was sampled from a human donor with classical Hodgkin lymphoma. V gene TRBV30 combines with J gene TRBJ1-5, with 7 bases aligning to TRBD1. Here the CDR3 reads CACSAGGDQPQHF. The DNA of the CDR3 is TGTGCCTGCTCCGCAGGGGGAGATCAGCCCCAGCATTTT.